These 28 T cell receptor beta chains originate from one sample sequenced in a study of shared clonotypes between healthy human individuals. Method: immunoSEQ multiplex PCR; TCRdb's copy keeps in-frame clones and lacks some. The table includes about 680,000 clones, approximately 75% detected once. Sequencing was carried out using memory CD4+ T cells sorted from blood. Subset of the sample: CD45RA-negative fraction. The receptors here all came from a woman in her twenties or thirties in good health.

The V call is TRBV5-6, the J call TRBJ2-7; D is unclear. The CDR3 contains 13 residues. V was shortened by 4 bases and J by 4 bases, with 12 bases between the two germline ends. Germline assignment: CDR1 SGHDT and CDR2 YYEEEE. CDR3 DNA sequence: TGTGCCAGCAGCCTCCCCCCGAGTTACGAGCAGTACTTC. It is translated as CASSLPPSYEQYF.

With respect to this clone: The same CDR3 also results from other DNA sequences found in this sample. The rearrangement uses TRBV28 and TRBJ1-4; TRBD1 matches at 9 bases. The CDR3 sequence is 15 residues long. The ends lost 4 bases at V and 8 bases at J; junction bases unmatched: 8. Germline values: CDR1 MDHEN, CDR2 SYDVKM. DNA for the CDR3: TGTGCCAGCAGTTCGTCGGGACAGGGAAGAGAAAAACTGTTTTTT. Protein product: CASSSSGQGREKLFF.

This clone is a singleton in its sample. This chain links TRBV2 with TRBJ1-4, with unresolved D. Per germline, CDR1 SNHLY and CDR2 FYNNEI. The ends were cut back, 5 bases at V and 0 bases at J, with 7 bases in the middle. The CDR3 is 14 amino acids. This CDR3 reads CASSHPPTNEKLFF. The CDR3 DNA is TGTGCCAGCAGTCATCCCCCAACTAATGAAAAACTGTTTTTT. Based on the CDR3 plus reference TRBV2 and TRBJ1-4, the full variable domain is EPEVTQTPSHQVTQMGQEVILRCVPISNHLYFYWYRQILGQKVEFLVSFYNNEISEKSEIFDDQFSVERPDGSNFTLKIRSTKLEDSAMYFCASSHPPTNEKLFFGSGTQLSVL.

The chain recombines TRBV2 with TRBJ1-5; weak D call: TRBD1 (6 bases). Germline CDR1 SNHLY, CDR2 FYNNEI. V lost 7 bases and J 9 bases, leaving 16 bases between the germline ends. This CDR3 is built from 13 residues. CDR3 coding DNA: TGTGCCAGCACTTCCCTCAGGGGATCGCCCCAGCATTTT. Its protein product is CASTSLRGSPQHF.

This chain links TRBV19 with TRBJ2-7; 10 nucleotides match TRBD2. The CDR3 runs to 18 residues. V dropped 4 bases and J dropped 3; count of bases not matched to a gene: 15. Germline V lookup: CDR1 LNHDA, CDR2 SQIVND (reference sequence). CDR3 bases: TGTGCCAGTAGTACCCGGGTTAGCGGGAGGTCTCTTCTCTACGAGCAGTACTTC. Translation gives CASSTRVSGRSLLYEQYF.

The rearrangement links TRBV5-1 to TRBJ2-2, with D possibly matching TRBD1 (6 bases). The V gene lost 3 bases and the J gene lost 5 bases, with 8 bases spanning the gap. Germline lookup yields CDR1 SGHRS and CDR2 YFSETQ. The CDR3 covers 13 residues. CDR3 sequence reads: CASSYQGTGELFF. The CDR3 DNA follows: TGCGCCAGCAGCTACCAGGGGACCGGGGAGCTGTTTTTT.

The chain combines TRBV7-2 with TRBJ1-5; a weak D match, TRBD1 (5 bases). The V end lost 1 base, the J end lost 6 bases, and 16 bases lay between the germline ends. This CDR3 region has 16 residues. Looked up from germline, CDR1 is SGHTA and CDR2 is FQGNSA. The DNA of the CDR3 is TGTGCCAGCAGCTTAGGTGCTTATAGGGGAGGTCAGCCCCAGCATTTT. This encodes CASSLGAYRGGQPQHF.

V usage is TRBV27 and J usage is TRBJ2-3, with TRBD2 identical over 10 bases. After removal of 5 bases from V and 3 bases from J, the junction contained 14 bases not matched to a gene. This CDR3 region has 18 residues. The V gene's germline CDR1 is MNHEY and CDR2 SMNVEV (reference sequence). The CDR3 here is CASSLSLRTSGGTDTQYF. The CDR3, as DNA: TGTGCCAGCAGTCTCTCTCTTAGGACTAGCGGTGGTACAGATACGCAGTATTTT.

To note about this clone: A much larger clone lies a single base off, so this may be a read error. The identical CDR3 is also encoded by other nucleotide sequences in the sample. The CDR3 DNA reads as TGTGCCAGCAGCGTAGGGACAGATACGCAGTATTTT. Translated, it gives CASSVGTDTQYF. This sequence joins TRBV9 and TRBJ2-3; no clear D gene. The CDR3 totals 12 residues. Trimming shortened V by 0 bases and J by 3 bases, and 2 bases separated the two germline ends. Germline CDR1 reads SGDLS; CDR2 reads YYNGEE.

In this sample, this clone turned up a few times. V usage is TRBV18 and J usage is TRBJ1-5, with a tentative D call TRBD1 (5 bases). CDR1 is KGHSH, CDR2 LQKENI, per germline. CDR3 length: 17 amino acids. V dropped 0 bases and J dropped 2 bases, with 14 bases sitting between them. The CDR3 sequence: CASSPPRGEKGNQPQHF. The DNA for the CDR3 is TGTGCCAGCTCACCACCTAGGGGCGAAAAAGGCAATCAGCCCCAGCATTTT.

V usage is TRBV28 and J usage is TRBJ1-1; 9 bases line up with TRBD1. V lost 10 bases and J lost 10; bases outside the gene matches: 13. The CDR3 length is 13 residues. Germline CDR1 and CDR2: MDHEN and SYDVKM. The DNA for the CDR3 is TGTGCCATTACGGGACAGGGTTACTCTGGAGCTTTCTTT. Its protein product is CAITGQGYSGAFF.

On this clone: The same CDR3 can be traced to other DNA sequences in this sample. The CDR3 DNA reads TGTGCCAGCAGCCCCGGGACAGGGGTCAATCAGCCCCAGCATTTT. Protein product: CASSPGTGVNQPQHF. The rearrangement links TRBV6-5 to TRBJ1-5; 10 bases line up with TRBD1. The CDR3 covers 15 residues. V shed 6 bases and J 3 bases; nucleotides not matched to a gene: 5. Germline loops: CDR1 MNHEY, CDR2 SVGAGI.

This sequence joins TRBV19 and TRBJ1-2, with D possibly being TRBD1 (6 bases). The CDR3 covers 14 residues. The V gene's germline CDR1 is LNHDA and CDR2 SQIVND (reference sequence). Trimming took 5 bases from V and 8 from J, leaving 18 bases between them. The CDR3 spells CASSSLSGVEGYTF. CDR3 in DNA: TGTGCCAGTAGTTCACTCTCAGGGGTGGAAGGCTACACCTTC. The whole variable domain, remainder taken from reference TRBV19 and TRBJ1-2, is DGGITQSPKYLFRKEGQNVTLSCEQNLNHDAMYWYRQDPGQGLRLIYYSQIVNDFQKGDIAEGYSVSREKKESFPLTVTSAQKNPTAFYLCASSSLSGVEGYTFGSGTRLTVV.

The CDR3 is CASSLDARGRTQYF. In DNA, the CDR3 is TGTGCCAGCAGCTTGGACGCCAGGGGGCGTACGCAGTATTTT. The chain links TRBV7-2 to TRBJ2-3; 8 bases are a match to TRBD1. Germline loops: CDR1 SGHTA, CDR2 FQGNSA. The length of the CDR3 is 14 residues. The trim removed 3 bases at V and 8 bases at J, leaving 7 bases unmatched.

This clone was found a few times. The same CDR3 arises from other DNA sequences in this sample as well. The V gene is TRBV20-1, the J gene TRBJ2-7, with D unresolved. Germline loops: CDR1 DFQATT, CDR2 SNEGSKA (reference sequence). V was pared by 3 bases and J by 4 bases, with 7 bases between. The CDR3 length is 11 residues. The CDR3 protein is CSASKGYEQYF. CDR3 coding DNA: TGCAGTGCTAGCAAAGGTTACGAGCAGTACTTC.

This rearrangement joins TRBV10-3 to TRBJ1-1; TRBD1 is a possible D gene (5 bases). The germline V gene encodes CDR1 ENHRY and CDR2 SYGVKD. Deletions cut 10 bases from V and 1 base from J, with 13 bases between. CDR3 length: 13 amino acids. Written as DNA, the CDR3 is TGTGCCACCGCTGACAGCCGGAACACTGAAGCTTTCTTT. This translates into CATADSRNTEAFF.

The CDR3 sequence is CASSPASYEQYF. CDR3 sequence (DNA): TGTGCCAGCAGCCCTGCTTCCTACGAGCAGTACTTC. The chain recombines TRBV11-2 with TRBJ2-7; D gene unclear. This CDR3 has 12 amino acids. CDR1 and CDR2 (germline): SGHAT, FQNNGV. V lost 5 bases and J lost 1, with 6 bases in between.

This clone was counted at least ten times. This chain joins TRBV2 and TRBJ2-7, with TRBD2 matching 8 bases. This CDR3 has 13 residues. The trim removed 6 bases at V and 3 bases at J, leaving 4 bases unmatched. The germline CDR1 and CDR2 sequences are SNHLY and FYNNEI. This chain's CDR3 is CASRLREGYEQYF. The CDR3, as DNA: TGTGCCAGCAGGCTCCGGGAGGGCTACGAGCAGTACTTC.

The chain joins TRBV28 to TRBJ2-7, with TRBD2 matching over 9 bases. V was pared by 6 bases and J by 9 bases, with 15 bases of the junction left unmatched. This CDR3 comprises 15 residues. Germline V lookup: CDR1 MDHEN, CDR2 SYDVKM. The CDR3 protein is CASRPKLAGLLGQYF. In DNA form, the CDR3 reads TGTGCCAGCAGGCCGAAACTAGCGGGCCTCCTTGGGCAGTACTTC. Combining the CDR3 with reference TRBV28 and TRBJ2-7 gives the whole variable domain DVKVTQSSRYLVKRTGEKVFLECVQDMDHENMFWYRQDPGLGLRLIYFSYDVKMKEKGDIPEGYSVSREKKERFSLILESASTNQTSMYLCASRPKLAGLLGQYFGPGTRLTVT.

Concerning this clone itself: Just one base apart from a much larger clone, this may be a read error. V and J are TRBV7-2 and TRBJ2-1; no definite D call. In germline, CDR1 is SGHTA, CDR2 FQGNSA. The CDR3 runs 14 residues. The V and J ends lost 2 bases and 0 bases respectively, with 5 bases between them. The CDR3 is CASSLNSSYNEQFF. The CDR3, as DNA: TGTGCCAGCAGCTTAAACAGCTCCTACAATGAGCAGTTCTTC.

This clone appeared a single time. The chain recombines TRBV5-6 with TRBJ2-5; 9 bases map to TRBD2. The CDR3 runs to 15 residues. Trimming removed 0 bases from V and 0 bases from J; junction bases left unmatched: 0. Germline assignment: CDR1 SGHDT and CDR2 YYEEEE. Here the CDR3 DNA reads TGTGCCAGCAGCTTGGGACTAGCGGACCAAGAGACCCAGTACTTC. Protein product: CASSLGLADQETQYF.

The chain links TRBV28 to TRBJ2-3; 11 nucleotides agree with TRBD2. V lost 8 bases, J lost 5 bases, and 9 bases stayed unmatched. The germline V gene encodes CDR1 MDHEN and CDR2 SYDVKM. The CDR3 covers 15 residues. CDR3 loop: CASGVSGLAGDTQYF. The CDR3 DNA sequence: TGTGCCAGCGGAGTCTCTGGACTAGCGGGAGATACGCAGTATTTT. The whole variable domain, remainder taken from reference TRBV28 and TRBJ2-3, is DVKVTQSSRYLVKRTGEKVFLECVQDMDHENMFWYRQDPGLGLRLIYFSYDVKMKEKGDIPEGYSVSREKKERFSLILESASTNQTSMYLCASGVSGLAGDTQYFGPGTRLTVL.

In its sample, this clone was seen once. The chain combines TRBV10-3 with TRBJ2-3; D assignment may be TRBD1 or TRBD2 (5 bases each). This CDR3 spans 15 amino acids. V was trimmed by 2 bases and J by 0 bases, leaving 9 bases between them. Germline V gene sequence: CDR1 ENHRY, CDR2 SYGVKD. Written as DNA, the CDR3 is TGTGCCATCAGTGAGCCTGGGGGAAGCACAGATACGCAGTATTTT. Protein sequence: CAISEPGGSTDTQYF.

The chain carries TRBV19 and TRBJ2-2; D possibly corresponds to TRBD2 (5 bases). The V gene's germline CDR1 is LNHDA and CDR2 SQIVND (reference sequence). This CDR3 comprises 15 residues. The V end was cut by 9 bases, the J end by 2 bases, with 16 bases between. CDR3 residues: CASTPGSVNTGELFF. CDR3 coding DNA: TGTGCCAGCACCCCGGGGAGCGTTAACACCGGGGAGCTGTTTTTT.

V usage is TRBV7-9 and J usage is TRBJ2-1; D is uncertain. V was shortened by 7 bases and J by 0 bases, with 4 bases between the two germline ends. The CDR3 spans 12 residues. Germline CDR1 SEHNR, CDR2 FQNEAQ (reference sequence). DNA of the CDR3: TGTGCCAGCACAAGCTCCTACAATGAGCAGTTCTTC. This encodes CASTSSYNEQFF.

The J gene is TRBJ2-5, the V gene TRBV18, with D tentatively TRBD1 (6 bases). The CDR3 contains 15 residues. CDR1 is KGHSH and CDR2 is LQKENI in the germline V gene. Trimming removed 2 bases from V and 1 base from J, with 11 bases in between. The CDR3 here is CASSPSGQFQETQYF. DNA for the CDR3: TGTGCCAGCTCACCAAGTGGACAGTTCCAAGAGACCCAGTACTTC. Using reference TRBV18 and TRBJ2-5 for the parts outside the CDR3, the full variable domain is NAGVMQNPRHLVRRRGQEARLRCSPMKGHSHVYWYRQLPEEGLKFMVYLQKENIIDESGMPKERFSAEFPKEGPSILRIQQVVRGDSAAYFCASSPSGQFQETQYFGPGTRLLVL.

The chain has TRBV7-9 and TRBJ1-2; D remains unclear. V shed 0 bases and J shed 7 bases, with 15 bases lying between them. This CDR3 region has 15 residues. CDR1 and CDR2 (germline): SEHNR, FQNEAQ (reference sequence). CDR3 sequence reads: CASSLAFGFLVGYTF. In DNA form, the CDR3 reads TGTGCCAGCAGCTTAGCGTTCGGCTTCCTGGTTGGCTACACCTTC.

The V call is TRBV19, the J call TRBJ2-2; D uncertain. This CDR3 contains 13 residues. The V end lost 5 bases, the J end lost 3 bases, and 7 bases lay between the germline ends. From germline, CDR1 is LNHDA and CDR2 SQIVND (reference sequence). The CDR3 sequence: CASSPQDTGELFF. CDR3 sequence (DNA): TGTGCCAGTAGTCCCCAGGACACCGGGGAGCTGTTTTTT.